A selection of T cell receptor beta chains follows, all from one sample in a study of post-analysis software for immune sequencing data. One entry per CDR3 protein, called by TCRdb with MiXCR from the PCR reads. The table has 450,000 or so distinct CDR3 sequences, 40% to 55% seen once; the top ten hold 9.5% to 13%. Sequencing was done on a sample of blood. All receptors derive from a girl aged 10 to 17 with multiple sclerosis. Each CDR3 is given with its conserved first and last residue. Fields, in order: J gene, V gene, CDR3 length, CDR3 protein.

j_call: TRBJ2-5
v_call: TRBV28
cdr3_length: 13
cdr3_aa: CEARSKPQETQYF

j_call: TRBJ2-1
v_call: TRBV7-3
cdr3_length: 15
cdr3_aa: CASSLSEAVYNEQFF

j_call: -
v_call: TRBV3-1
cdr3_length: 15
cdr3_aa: CASSRSDNQLETQYF

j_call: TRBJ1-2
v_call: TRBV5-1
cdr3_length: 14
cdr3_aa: CASSAGQGSYGYTF

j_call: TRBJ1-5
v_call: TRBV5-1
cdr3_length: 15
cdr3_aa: CASRGTMGNNQPQHF

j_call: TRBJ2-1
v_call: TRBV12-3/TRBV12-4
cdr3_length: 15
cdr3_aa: CASTATGGSYNEQFF

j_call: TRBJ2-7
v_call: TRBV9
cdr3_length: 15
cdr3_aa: CASSAGPTPRYEQYF

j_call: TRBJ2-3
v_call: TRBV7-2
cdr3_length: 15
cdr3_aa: CASSLAEGNTDTQYF

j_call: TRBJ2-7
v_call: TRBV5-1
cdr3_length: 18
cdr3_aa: CASSYRYGGDRSTYEQYF

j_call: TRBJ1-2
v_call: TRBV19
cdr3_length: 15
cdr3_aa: CASSTPDSPNYGYTF

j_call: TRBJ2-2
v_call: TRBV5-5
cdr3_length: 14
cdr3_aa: CASSLVQVTGELFF

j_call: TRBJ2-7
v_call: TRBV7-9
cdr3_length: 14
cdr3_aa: CASSLSATPYEQYF

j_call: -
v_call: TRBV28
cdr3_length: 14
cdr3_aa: CASSLTGGKYEQYF

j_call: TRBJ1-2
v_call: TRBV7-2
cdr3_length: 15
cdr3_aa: CASSSQTGGGYGYTF

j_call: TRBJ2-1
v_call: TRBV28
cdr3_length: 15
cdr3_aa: CAGGTPFSGPNEQFF

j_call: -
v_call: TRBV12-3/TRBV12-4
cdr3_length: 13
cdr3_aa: CASSLRPRGEQYF

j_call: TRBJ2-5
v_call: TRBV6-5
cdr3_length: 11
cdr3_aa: CASSQGQKQYF

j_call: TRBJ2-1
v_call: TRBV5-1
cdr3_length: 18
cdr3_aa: CASSLGTRLIRAYNEQFF

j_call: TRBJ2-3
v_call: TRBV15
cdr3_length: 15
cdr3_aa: CATSRGPGKEYTQYF

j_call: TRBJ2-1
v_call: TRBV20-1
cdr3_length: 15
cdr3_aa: CSARDRIAGADEQFF

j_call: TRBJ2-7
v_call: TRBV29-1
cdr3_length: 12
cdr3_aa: CSVEDTGYEQYF

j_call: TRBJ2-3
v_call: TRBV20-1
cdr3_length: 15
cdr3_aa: CSVELAGVGTDTQYF

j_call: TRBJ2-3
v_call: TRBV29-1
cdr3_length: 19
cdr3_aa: CSVEGARNSGRADPDTQYF

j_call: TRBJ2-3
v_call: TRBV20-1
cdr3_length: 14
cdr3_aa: CSARGGTSTDTQYF

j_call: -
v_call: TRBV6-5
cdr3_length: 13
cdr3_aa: CASSYSARYEQYF

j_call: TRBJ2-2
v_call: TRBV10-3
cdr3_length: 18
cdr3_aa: CAISNGLAGPANTGELFF

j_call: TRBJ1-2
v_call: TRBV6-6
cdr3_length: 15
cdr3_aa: CASSPRDRGLYGYTF

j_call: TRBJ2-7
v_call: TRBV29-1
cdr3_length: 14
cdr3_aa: CSVDRTGDSYEQYF

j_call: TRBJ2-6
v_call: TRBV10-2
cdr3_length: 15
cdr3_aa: CASSEWGTGANVLTF

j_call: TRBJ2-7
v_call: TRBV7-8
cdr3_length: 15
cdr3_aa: CASSHRLAGVYEQYF

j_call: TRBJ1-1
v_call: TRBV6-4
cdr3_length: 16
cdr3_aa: CASIPLTGGANTEAFF

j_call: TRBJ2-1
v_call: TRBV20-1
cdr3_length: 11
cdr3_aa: CSASWRPEQFF

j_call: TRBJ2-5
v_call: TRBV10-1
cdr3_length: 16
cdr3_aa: CASSDIRALEQETQYF

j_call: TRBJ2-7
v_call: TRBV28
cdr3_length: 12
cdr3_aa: CASSLSAYEQYF

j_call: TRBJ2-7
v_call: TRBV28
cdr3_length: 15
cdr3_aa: CASSFYRENPYEQYF

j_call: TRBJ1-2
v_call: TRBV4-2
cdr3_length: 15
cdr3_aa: CASSQQVSGHYGYTF

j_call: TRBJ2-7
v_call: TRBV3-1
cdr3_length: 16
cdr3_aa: CASSQGALAGGYEQYF